The present T cell receptor beta chain was sequenced within a study of cytomegalovirus exposure and HLA in healthy donors. Study context: There were 100 million to 130 million unique TCR beta sequences, drawn from approximately 180 million T cells, in an earlier analysis. Within an early data release were 80 million to 90 million unique TCRs drawn from HLA-typed donors. Points from the study as a whole: A missense DCLRE1C variant was associated with V- and J-gene trimming of TCR beta chains in a later analysis, and an independent cohort replicated the association.

The PCR contained 60 Vbeta and 13 Jbeta primers. Some clones are missing from TCRdb's copy, which holds only in-frame ones; the method was immunoSEQ multiplex PCR. The table has roughly 130,000 clones, roughly four fifths seen once; the top ten hold roughly 1.2%. The CDR3 has 13 residues. Germline V gene lookup returns CDR1 SNHLY and CDR2 FYNNEI. V lost 8 bases, J lost 10 bases, and 17 bases lay in between. Only one count was recorded for this clone. Antigen unknown. The receptor's source is a girl aged 2-10 years in good health and CMV-seronegative. The chain recombines TRBV2 with TRBJ1-4; D might be TRBD1 (5 bases). Material for sequencing was PBMCs. CDR3 coding DNA: TGTGCCAGCCTTGACAGCGCCGTAGGAAAACTGTTTTTT. This codes for CASLDSAVGKLFF.